This record covers a single T cell receptor beta chain. The data were taken from a study of blood T cell repertoires in COVID-19. Turning to the study itself: Italy, Spain and the United States were the sources of the convalescent and acute COVID-19 samples.

Germline CDR1 LGHDT, CDR2 YNNKEL (reference sequence). V gave up 1 base and J gave up 0 bases; unmatched junction bases: 2. This CDR3 is built from 16 residues. In terms of age and location, participants ranged from roughly 18 to 95 years and lived in under 30 US areas. Cohort 3 donors counted as recovered after two negative PCRs, clearance, or resolved symptoms. TCRdb's copy holds only in-frame clones and misses some; the assay was immunoSEQ multiplex PCR. The sample has approximately 440,000 clones, around 87% seen once; the top ten hold around 0.7%. The chain joins TRBV3-1 (or the pseudogene TRBV3-2) to TRBJ2-2; 7 nucleotides align to TRBD2. Sample: PBMCs or T cells enriched from blood (not recorded which). The TCR comes from a woman aged 18-35 years who had recovered from COVID-19. DNA for the CDR3: TGTGCCAGCAGCCAAGGGGGGGGAACGAACACCGGGGAGCTGTTTTTT. Translating it yields CASSQGGGTNTGELFF.